Here is one TCR beta chain with its context. The sample originates from a study of technical replicates of blood from a few donors. Trimming took off 3 bases at V and 3 bases at J, with 11 bases between the two ends. Germline V lookup: CDR1 SGHAT, CDR2 FQNNGV. This CDR3 contains 14 residues. Generated by immunoSEQ multiplex PCR, the TCRdb table keeps only in-frame clones and is missing some. The repertoire has roughly 64,000 clones, 86% of them found once; the top ten carry 5% to 5.5%. V and J are TRBV11-2 and TRBJ1-1; D is possibly TRBD1 (6 bases). Sequenced sample: PBMCs. The receptor comes from a human donor in good health. Some clones in this sample may be carry-over from other donors' samples. CDR3 sequence: CASSFQGLDTEAFF. CDR3 nucleotide sequence: TGTGCCAGCAGCTTTCAGGGGCTGGACACTGAAGCTTTCTTT.